Shown below are 29 T cell receptor beta chains from a single sample sequenced in a study of T cell repertoires in cytomegalovirus infection. TCRdb re-called the reads through MiXCR, storing one row per CDR3 protein. The profile covers 350,000 to 550,000 distinct CDR3 sequences, with approximately 33% appearing a single time and about an eighth taken by the ten largest. The specimen sequenced was PBMCs. These TCRs come from a human donor in good health (CMV status not recorded). Some clones in this sample may be carry-over from other donors' samples.

In its sample, this clonotype was seen once. The rearrangement uses TRBV4-1 and TRBJ2-3; possibly TRBD2 for D (6 bases). V was trimmed by 1 base and J by 4 bases, leaving 15 bases between them. Germline CDR1 MGHRA, CDR2 YSYEKL. The CDR3 runs 16 residues. Here the CDR3 DNA reads TGCGCCAGCAGCCAAGTGGGGGGTGGGGGGTCAGATACGCAGTATTTT. Encoded protein: CASSQVGGGGSDTQYF.

This clonotype was picked up a small number of times. The rearrangement links TRBV12-3 or TRBV12-4 to TRBJ2-5; D gene unclear. Trimming pared 7 bases from V and 3 bases from J, leaving 12 bases between. This CDR3 is built from 13 residues. Written as DNA, the CDR3 is TGTGCCAGCACCGTGGGGTCAGAAGAGACCCAGTACTTC. It specifies CASTVGSEETQYF.

In regard to this clonotype: The junction does not match germline at one end; this may be a read error. The chain is built from TRBV7-6 and TRBJ2-5; 14 nucleotides align to TRBD2. The CDR3 totals 16 residues. Germline V lookup: CDR1 SGHVS, CDR2 FNYEAQ. CDR3 nucleotides: TGTGCCAGCATCTTAGGACTAGCGGGGGGTCAAGAGACCCAGTACTTC. Translated, it gives CASILGLAGGQETQYF.

This clonotype was picked up a small number of times. The chain joins TRBV7-6 to TRBJ1-4; D uncertain. The CDR3 consists of 17 residues. Germline loops: CDR1 SGHVS, CDR2 FNYEAQ. Trimming removed 0 bases from V and 8 bases from J, with 19 bases in between. The CDR3 loop is CASSLAPPAGFMEKLFF. The CDR3 nucleotides are TGTGCCAGCAGCTTAGCCCCCCCCGCGGGGTTTATGGAAAAACTGTTTTTT.

Details on this clonotype: Given a much more abundant clone one base away, this may be a read error. This sequence joins TRBV7-2 and TRBJ1-2; D gene uncertain. This CDR3 has 15 amino acids. From germline, CDR1 is SGHTA and CDR2 FQGNSA. CDR3 bases: TGTGCCAGCAGCGCCCCGGGCCACGTAAACTATGACTACACCTTC. This codes for CASSAPGHVNYDYTF.

The J gene is TRBJ2-5, the V gene TRBV6-1, with D unclear. This CDR3 is built from 11 residues. The V gene lost 7 bases and the J gene lost 5 bases, with 8 bases spanning the gap. Germline V gives CDR1 MNHNS, CDR2 SASEGT. CDR3 amino acids: CASKIAETQYF. DNA of the CDR3: TGTGCCAGCAAAATCGCGGAGACCCAGTACTTC.

At least ten counts were recorded for this clonotype. The chain is built from TRBV7-8 and TRBJ2-7; D is undetermined. CDR1 and CDR2 (germline): SGHVS, FQNEAQ. V gave up 6 bases and J gave up 5 bases, with 8 bases separating them. The CDR3 is made up of 11 amino acids. Here the CDR3 reads CASSPGDEQYF. Here the CDR3 DNA reads TGTGCCAGCAGTCCTGGGGACGAGCAGTACTTC. Based on the CDR3 plus reference TRBV7-8 and TRBJ2-7, the full variable domain is GAGVSQSPRYKVAKRGQDVALRCDPISGHVSLFWYQQALGQGPEFLTYFQNEAQLDKSGLPSDRFFAERPEGSVSTLKIQRTQQEDSAVYLCASSPGDEQYFGPGTRLTVT.

The CDR3 loop is CRKGQGYGYTF. In nucleotides, the CDR3 is TGCAGGAAGGGACAGGGCTATGGCTACACCTTC. V is TRBV20-1 and J is TRBJ1-2, with 9 positions matching TRBD1. Germline V CDR1 and CDR2: DFQATT, SNEGSKA (reference sequence). The CDR3 length is 11 residues.

V and J are TRBV7-4 and TRBJ2-1; 7 bases line up with TRBD2. The CDR3 consists of 16 residues. Germline loops: CDR1 SGHVT, CDR2 SQSDAQ. Losses at the gene ends were 7 bases for V and 8 bases for J; bases not matched to a gene: 17. The CDR3 sequence is CASTYYSGWGGHEQFF. DNA of the CDR3: TGTGCCAGCACCTACTATAGCGGGTGGGGAGGCCATGAGCAGTTCTTC.

This clonotype was counted once. The V gene is TRBV19, the J gene TRBJ2-1, with D maybe TRBD2 (5 bases). Germline CDR1 reads LNHDA; CDR2 reads SQIVND (reference sequence). The CDR3 length is 15 residues. Trimming took off 6 bases at V and 0 bases at J, with 12 bases between the two ends. The CDR3 spells CASRRDISSYNEQFF. DNA for the CDR3: TGTGCCAGTAGGAGGGATATCAGCTCCTACAATGAGCAGTTCTTC.

This clonotype showed up many times. The genes are TRBV7-2 and TRBJ2-7, with D maybe TRBD1 (6 bases). CDR3 size: 13 residues. CDR1 is SGHTA and CDR2 is FQGNSA in the germline V gene. The V and J ends lost 6 bases and 6 bases respectively, with 15 bases between them. The CDR3 region has the DNA TGTGCCAGCAGACCTTACACAGGGCGCGAGCAGTACTTC. Translating it yields CASRPYTGREQYF.

This clonotype was picked up many times. The chain is built from TRBV7-6 and TRBJ2-7, with TRBD1 as a possible D gene (5 bases). The germline V and J ends were trimmed by 1 base and 4 bases, with 14 bases remaining between them. This CDR3 comprises 15 residues. Per the germline V gene, CDR1 is SGHVS and CDR2 is FNYEAQ. The DNA for the CDR3 is TGTGCCAGCAGCTTAGGCGCAGGGCCCGATTACGAGCAGTACTTC. This codes for CASSLGAGPDYEQYF.

The chain couples TRBV28 to TRBJ1-1, with D uncertain. Germline V gives CDR1 MDHEN, CDR2 SYDVKM. V was trimmed by 7 bases and J by 11 bases, leaving 14 bases between them. This CDR3 is built from 11 residues. For the CDR3, the DNA is TGTGCCAGCAAGGGAGGGTGGGCGGCTTTCTTT. Encoded protein: CASKGGWAAFF.

The V call is TRBV12-3 or TRBV12-4, the J call TRBJ2-7; weak D call: TRBD1 (6 bases). CDR3 length: 14 residues. V lost 9 bases to trimming and J lost 4 bases, with 19 bases between them. CDR3 sequence: CASPNGQILYEQYF. The CDR3 nucleotides are TGTGCCAGTCCTAATGGACAGATATTATACGAGCAGTACTTC.

This clonotype was seen many times. The chain has TRBV7-8 and TRBJ2-5; TRBD1 aligns across 10 bases. With 3 bases clipped from V and 5 bases from J, the junction kept 6 bases outside the gene matches. Germline V gene lookup returns CDR1 SGHVS and CDR2 FQNEAQ. The CDR3 is 15 amino acids. The CDR3 nucleotides are TGTGCCAGCAGCTTCCGACAGGGGGCTGGGGAGACCCAGTACTTC. Its protein is CASSFRQGAGETQYF. Together with reference TRBV7-8 and TRBJ2-5, the CDR3 gives the full variable domain: GAGVSQSPRYKVAKRGQDVALRCDPISGHVSLFWYQQALGQGPEFLTYFQNEAQLDKSGLPSDRFFAERPEGSVSTLKIQRTQQEDSAVYLCASSFRQGAGETQYFGPGTRLLVL.

The chain uses TRBV12-3 or TRBV12-4 and TRBJ1-4; D possibly corresponds to TRBD1 (6 bases). Trimming removed 6 bases from V and 0 bases from J, with 14 bases in between. CDR3 length equals 16 residues. Here the CDR3 reads CASSRGQKSTNEKLFF. CDR3 coding DNA: TGTGCCAGCAGCCGTGGACAGAAGTCAACTAATGAAAAACTGTTTTTT.

This chain links TRBV18 with TRBJ2-5; D not resolved. The CDR3 is 13 amino acids. Germline values: CDR1 KGHSH, CDR2 LQKENI. The V gene lost 2 bases and the J gene lost 3 bases, with 7 bases spanning the gap. CDR3 region: CASSPIEEETQYF. DNA for the CDR3: TGTGCCAGCTCACCAATCGAGGAAGAGACCCAGTACTTC.

This clonotype was counted many times. V gene TRBV7-8 combines with J gene TRBJ1-4; D gene unclear. From germline, CDR1 is SGHVS and CDR2 FQNEAQ. V gave up 1 base and J gave up 6 bases, with 15 bases separating them. The CDR3 consists of 16 residues. CDR3 sequence reads: CASSLELGRVDEKLFF. The DNA of the CDR3 is TGTGCCAGCAGCTTAGAGCTCGGGAGGGTTGATGAAAAACTGTTTTTT.

The sample holds many counts of this clonotype. CDR3 amino acids: CASSASNYGYTF. The CDR3 DNA follows: TGTGCCAGCAGCGCCTCTAACTATGGCTACACCTTC. This chain joins TRBV12-3 or TRBV12-4 and TRBJ1-2; D gene unclear. The CDR3 runs 12 residues. Trimming pared 6 bases from V and 0 bases from J, leaving 5 bases between.

This clonotype was picked up many times. The genes are TRBV7-2 and TRBJ1-4; the D is unclear. CDR1 and CDR2 from the germline V gene are SGHTA and FQGNSA. CDR3 length: 15 residues. The V end lost 1 base, the J end lost 5 bases, and 11 bases lay between the germline ends. CDR3: CASSLGHSRNEKLFF. DNA of the CDR3: TGTGCCAGCAGCTTAGGCCACAGCAGGAATGAAAAACTGTTTTTT.

This clonotype was counted between two and nine times. The chain couples TRBV11-2 to TRBJ2-3; 10 positions match TRBD1. This CDR3 contains 15 residues. Trimming cost V 5 bases and J 4 bases; bases outside gene matches: 6. Germline CDR1 is SGHAT and CDR2 is FQNNGV. The CDR3 DNA reads as TGTGCCAGCAGCGCTCGGGACAGGGGAGCAGATACGCAGTATTTT. It yields the protein CASSARDRGADTQYF. Based on the CDR3 plus reference TRBV11-2 and TRBJ2-3, the full variable domain is EAGVAQSPRYKIIEKRQSVAFWCNPISGHATLYWYQQILGQGPKLLIQFQNNGVVDDSQLPKDRFSAERLKGVDSTLKIQPAKLEDSAVYLCASSARDRGADTQYFGPGTRLTVL.

This chain joins TRBV12-3 or TRBV12-4 and TRBJ2-5, with D tentatively TRBD1 (6 bases). Between the trimmed V and J ends, which lost 6 bases and 9 bases, there was a span of 17 bases. The CDR3 has 13 residues. CDR3 bases: TGTGCCAGCAGCCCGGACAGTTCCGAGTCCCAGTACTTC. Protein: CASSPDSSESQYF.

The table lists this clonotype with a few counts. The chain links TRBV5-1 to TRBJ1-1; D is perhaps TRBD1 (6 bases). Germline lookup yields CDR1 SGHRS and CDR2 YFSETQ. The CDR3 totals 13 residues. V was cut by 1 base and J by 7 bases, with 11 bases left in between. For the CDR3, the DNA is TGCGCCAGCAGCTTGATACAGGGAGGTGAAGCTTTCTTT. Protein sequence: CASSLIQGGEAFF.

J is TRBJ2-7 and V is TRBV6-6; 7 bases map to TRBD1. The germline CDR1 and CDR2 sequences are MNHNY and SVGAGI (reference sequence). V lost 2 bases and J lost 2; bases outside the gene matches: 3. The CDR3 is 14 amino acids. The CDR3 loop reads CASSYPQGTYEQYF. The CDR3 nucleotides are TGTGCCAGCAGTTACCCACAGGGGACCTACGAGCAGTACTTC.

This clonotype was counted only a few times. Here the CDR3 reads CASSSGGANTGELFF. The CDR3 bases are TGTGCCAGCAGCTCTGGGGGGGCGAACACCGGGGAGCTGTTTTTT. The chain links TRBV7-2 to TRBJ2-2, with 7 bases aligning to TRBD2. Germline V lookup: CDR1 SGHTA, CDR2 FQGNSA. The trim removed 4 bases at V and 0 bases at J, leaving 2 bases unmatched. CDR3 length: 15 amino acids.

The chain combines TRBV20-1 with TRBJ2-3; D not certain. Germline V lookup: CDR1 DFQATT, CDR2 SNEGSKA (reference sequence). The V and J ends lost 4 bases and 0 bases respectively, with 11 bases between them. The CDR3 is made up of 14 amino acids. CDR3 region: CSATPESSTDTQYF. CDR3 sequence (DNA): TGCAGTGCTACCCCGGAGTCTAGCACAGATACGCAGTATTTT.

This clonotype was counted a few times. The chain couples TRBV10-3 to TRBJ1-6; D possibly corresponds to TRBD1 (5 bases). Trimming took 6 bases from V and 7 from J, leaving 22 bases between them. In germline, CDR1 is ENHRY, CDR2 SYGVKD. The CDR3 spans 17 residues. The CDR3 DNA reads TGTGCCATCAGCGCACAAGAGTCAGGGATTATGAATTCACCCCTCCACTTT. Its translation is CAISAQESGIMNSPLHF.

V usage is TRBV12-3 or TRBV12-4 and J usage is TRBJ2-3, with D uncertain. Trimming shortened V by 6 bases and J by 2 bases, and 6 bases separated the two germline ends. The CDR3 length is 12 residues. Here the CDR3 reads CASRSVTDTQYF. CDR3 in DNA: TGTGCCAGCAGATCCGTCACAGATACGCAGTATTTT.

The chain couples TRBV28 to TRBJ2-4, with D possibly matching TRBD1 (5 bases). Germline V CDR1 and CDR2: MDHEN, SYDVKM. V gave up 5 bases and J gave up 2 bases, with 19 bases separating them. The CDR3 totals 17 residues. DNA for the CDR3: TGTGCCAGCAGTGAACCCCGACAGACGATAACCAAAAACATTCAGTACTTC. Protein product: CASSEPRQTITKNIQYF.